Listed here are 28 T cell receptor beta chains from one sample, sequenced in a study of cytomegalovirus exposure and HLA in healthy donors. PCR involved 60 Vbeta and 13 Jbeta primers. Here immunoSEQ multiplex PCR was the method, and the copy in TCRdb shows in-frame clones only, minus some. The sample lists fewer than 250,000 clones, 82% occurring once. The material sequenced was PBMCs. All receptors derive from a man aged 35 to 55 in good health and CMV-seropositive.

This clone was seen more than once but under ten times. This rearrangement joins TRBV2 to TRBJ1-5; no firm D call. This CDR3 has 16 amino acids. V lost 1 base and J 1 base, leaving 11 bases between the germline ends. Germline CDR1 is SNHLY and CDR2 is FYNNEI. CDR3 protein: CASSEVGLSSNQPQHF. DNA of the CDR3: TGTGCCAGCAGTGAAGTAGGACTTTCGAGCAATCAGCCCCAGCATTTT.

The rearrangement links TRBV5-6 to TRBJ2-1; the D is unclear. The CDR3 sequence is 13 residues long. From germline, CDR1 is SGHDT and CDR2 YYEEEE. The germline V and J ends were trimmed by 0 bases and 8 bases, with 9 bases remaining between them. The CDR3 DNA sequence: TGTGCCAGCAGCTTGGACAATACAGATGAGCAGTTCTTC. Residues: CASSLDNTDEQFF.

V is TRBV2 and J is TRBJ1-2; D is perhaps TRBD1 (5 bases). Trimming removed 6 bases at V and 8 bases at J, with 16 bases between. The CDR3 loop spans 13 amino acids. Germline assignment: CDR1 SNHLY and CDR2 FYNNEI. CDR3 protein: CASRSRVTEGYTF. CDR3 DNA: TGTGCCAGCAGGTCCAGGGTAACCGAGGGCTACACCTTC.

V usage is TRBV27 and J usage is TRBJ1-2, with 7 bases identical to TRBD1. V gave up 6 bases and J gave up 5 bases; unmatched junction bases: 12. The CDR3 totals 15 residues. Germline V gene data show CDR1 as MNHEY and CDR2 as SMNVEV (reference sequence). The DNA of the CDR3 is TGTGCCAGCAGGACCCTAGGGGGACAGATATATGGCTACACCTTC. It yields the protein CASRTLGGQIYGYTF.

The gene calls are TRBV2 and TRBJ1-5, with 7 positions matching TRBD1. There are 14 residues in the CDR3. Germline values: CDR1 SNHLY, CDR2 FYNNEI. The ends lost 5 bases at V and 3 bases at J; junction bases unmatched: 4. The CDR3 region has the DNA TGTGCCAGCAGTAGGACAGGCGACAATCAGCCCCAGCATTTT. As protein: CASSRTGDNQPQHF.

This chain joins TRBV7-9 and TRBJ1-1, with 8 bases identical to TRBD1. Germline lookup yields CDR1 SEHNR and CDR2 FQNEAQ (reference sequence). J gave up 5 bases and V 1 base, and 9 bases lay outside the gene matches. The CDR3 extends over 16 amino acids. CDR3 sequence: CASSLGGQGAKTEAFF. The CDR3 DNA is TGTGCCAGCAGCTTAGGGGGGCAGGGGGCGAAAACTGAAGCTTTCTTT.

The genes are TRBV29-1 and TRBJ2-1, with TRBD2 matching over 10 bases. The CDR3 sequence is 13 residues long. With V trimmed by 4 bases and J by 8 bases, 5 bases remained unmatched. CDR1 and CDR2 from the germline V gene are SQVTM and ANQGSEA. CDR3 bases: TGCAGCGTTGTACCTAGCGGGAGTTATGAGCAGTTCTTC. Protein product: CSVVPSGSYEQFF.

The V call is TRBV30, the J call TRBJ2-5; D perhaps matches TRBD1 (6 bases). Germline-derived CDR1 and CDR2 are GTSNPN and SVGIG (reference sequence). V gave up 2 bases and J gave up 3 bases, with 16 bases separating them. The CDR3 consists of 15 residues. The CDR3 region has the DNA TGTGCCTGGAGTAGGGGGTGGGGGAAGAAAGAGACCCAGTACTTC. It translates to CAWSRGWGKKETQYF.

There are a few counts of this clone. The chain carries TRBV10-2 and TRBJ2-1, with D tentatively TRBD2 (5 bases). The CDR3 spans 13 residues. Trimming removed 4 bases at V and 7 bases at J, with 11 bases between. Looked up from germline, CDR1 is WSHSY and CDR2 is SAAADI. The CDR3 reads CASSGGRGNEQFF. Written as DNA, the CDR3 is TGCGCCAGCAGTGGAGGGAGAGGAAATGAGCAGTTCTTC.

V gene TRBV27 combines with J gene TRBJ2-2; D may be TRBD2 (6 bases). The CDR3 is 16 amino acids. Germline loops: CDR1 MNHEY, CDR2 SMNVEV (reference sequence). The germline V and J ends were trimmed by 2 bases and 4 bases, with 14 bases remaining between them. The CDR3 loop is CASSLGASVPTGELFF. The CDR3 bases are TGTGCCAGCAGTTTAGGGGCTAGCGTACCCACCGGGGAGCTGTTTTTT.

This chain joins TRBV11-2 and TRBJ1-2, with 7 bases lining up with TRBD1. Per the germline V gene, CDR1 is SGHAT and CDR2 is FQNNGV. With V trimmed by 8 bases and J by 4 bases, 13 bases remained unmatched. The CDR3 is made up of 15 amino acids. CDR3 coding DNA: TGTGCCAGCCGTAGCGTGGCCGGGACAGTCTATGGCTACACCTTC. Translated: CASRSVAGTVYGYTF.

This chain connects TRBV6-4 to TRBJ2-3; 7 positions match TRBD1. The CDR3 is made up of 15 amino acids. Losses at the gene ends were 4 bases for V and 0 bases for J; bases not matched to a gene: 4. CDR1 is MRHNA, CDR2 SNTAGT, per germline. For the CDR3, the DNA is TGTGCCAGCAGTGGAGGCAGGGGGAGCACAGATACGCAGTATTTT. It encodes CASSGGRGSTDTQYF.

V gene TRBV5-8 combines with J gene TRBJ1-1; perhaps TRBD1 as D (6 bases). Germline values: CDR1 SGHTS, CDR2 YDEGEE. Deletions cut 3 bases from V and 7 bases from J, with 16 bases between. The CDR3 consists of 14 residues. The CDR3 DNA sequence: TGTGCCAGCAGCTCTCGGGGCAGGGGTGGTGAAGCTTTCTTT. Translation gives CASSSRGRGGEAFF.

V and J are TRBV27 and TRBJ2-2, with D hard to call. With 3 bases removed from V and 7 bases from J, the gap between germline ends came to 6 bases. Germline lookup yields CDR1 MNHEY and CDR2 SMNVEV (reference sequence). The CDR3 has 12 residues. CDR3 in amino acids: CASSFGGGELFF. Here the CDR3 DNA reads TGTGCCAGCAGTTTTGGCGGCGGGGAGCTGTTTTTT.

As to this clone: Within the sample, other DNA sequences also encode this same CDR3. The V and J genes are TRBV7-8 and TRBJ2-7, with TRBD1 identical over 7 bases. This CDR3 is 16 amino acids long. V trimming: 5 bases; J trimming: 0 bases; junction bases outside the gene matches: 10. Germline assignment: CDR1 SGHVS and CDR2 FQNEAQ. The CDR3 here is CASSPGDSLSSYEQYV. The DNA for the CDR3 is TGTGCCAGCAGCCCCGGGGACAGCCTAAGCTCCTACGAGCAGTACGTC.

V is TRBV29-1 and J is TRBJ2-1; perhaps TRBD1 as D (6 bases). Between the trimmed V and J ends, which lost 4 bases and 1 base, there was a span of 11 bases. The germline V gene has CDR1 SQVTM and CDR2 ANQGSEA. The CDR3 length is 14 residues. CDR3 in DNA: TGCAGCGTTGCAGGGACAAATTCCTACAATGAGCAGTTCTTC. Translated: CSVAGTNSYNEQFF.

In nucleotides, the CDR3 is TGCGCCAGCAGCCAGCCTAGGGGCGACTTCAACACTGAAGCTTTCTTT. Its translation: CASSQPRGDFNTEAFF. The rearrangement joins TRBV4-1 to TRBJ1-1, with D possibly being TRBD1 (5 bases). CDR3 size: 16 residues. Per germline, CDR1 MGHRA and CDR2 YSYEKL. With 3 bases removed from V and 2 bases from J, the gap between germline ends came to 16 bases.

As to this clone: Distinct nucleotide sequences in the sample also encode this CDR3. The rearrangement links TRBV30 to TRBJ2-2; TRBD2 aligns across 8 bases. Trimming cost V 2 bases and J 7 bases; bases outside gene matches: 6. The CDR3 contains 14 residues. Germline CDR1 GTSNPN, CDR2 SVGIG (reference sequence). The CDR3 DNA reads as TGTGCCTGGAGTTATGGGACTAGTGGCGGGGAGCTGTTTTTT. Translated, it gives CAWSYGTSGGELFF.

This CDR3 is CASSYSNQAGYNEQFF. The CDR3, as DNA: TGTGCCAGCAGTTACTCGAATCAGGCTGGGTACAATGAGCAGTTCTTC. The rearrangement links TRBV6-5 to TRBJ2-1; D ambiguous. V was shortened by 0 bases and J by 4 bases, with 13 bases between the two germline ends. The CDR3 is made up of 16 amino acids. Germline lookup yields CDR1 MNHEY and CDR2 SVGAGI.

The chain recombines TRBV19 with TRBJ2-2; TRBD1 agrees at 7 bases. CDR3 size: 16 residues. Germline CDR1 reads LNHDA; CDR2 reads SQIVND (reference sequence). V gave up 3 bases and J gave up 2 bases; unmatched junction bases: 6. CDR3 amino acids: CASSILGTDNTGELFF. For the CDR3, the DNA is TGTGCCAGTAGTATTCTCGGGACAGATAACACCGGGGAGCTGTTTTTT.

This clone was observed a few times. The chain carries TRBV28 and TRBJ2-3; D ambiguous. The CDR3 loop spans 11 amino acids. The V end was cut by 6 bases, the J end by 7 bases, with 8 bases between. Germline values: CDR1 MDHEN, CDR2 SYDVKM. The CDR3 is CASRKTYTQYF. In nucleotides, the CDR3 is TGTGCCAGCAGAAAAACTTATACGCAGTATTTT.

This sequence joins TRBV7-7 and TRBJ2-5; D possibly corresponds to TRBD2 (6 bases). Germline V lookup: CDR1 SSHAT, CDR2 FNYEAQ (reference sequence). V was pared by 5 bases and J by 5 bases, with 15 bases between. The CDR3 has 14 residues. CDR3 protein: CASSREGTQETQYF. DNA for the CDR3: TGTGCCAGCAGCCGAGAAGGGACTCAGGAGACCCAGTACTTC.

This clone was picked up a small number of times. Its ends do not fully match the called genes, so a read error is possible. This chain uses TRBV7-7 with TRBJ2-7, with a tentative D call TRBD2 (6 bases). Germline assignment: CDR1 SSHAT and CDR2 FNYEAQ (reference sequence). CDR3 length: 14 amino acids. In nucleotides, the CDR3 is TGTGCTAGCAGCTTATCGGAGGGCTCCTACGAGCAGTACTTC. This gives the protein CASSLSEGSYEQYF.

V and J are TRBV19 and TRBJ1-3; D unresolved. Looked up from germline, CDR1 is LNHDA and CDR2 is SQIVND (reference sequence). The CDR3 contains 13 residues. V gave up 0 bases and J gave up 4 bases, with 4 bases separating them. The CDR3: CASSIERGNTIYF. The CDR3 DNA sequence: TGTGCCAGTAGTATAGAGAGGGGAAACACCATATATTTT.

The chain recombines TRBV7-9 with TRBJ2-7; tentatively, D is TRBD1 (6 bases). CDR1 is SEHNR, CDR2 FQNEAQ, per germline (reference sequence). V was clipped by 5 bases and J by 0 bases, with 17 bases between them. The CDR3 sequence is 16 residues long. The CDR3 DNA reads as TGTGCCAGCAGCGCTTTTGACAGGATGAGCTCCTACGAGCAGTACGTC. Its translation is CASSAFDRMSSYEQYV.

The gene calls are TRBV5-1 and TRBJ2-5; 9 nucleotides align to TRBD1. From germline, CDR1 is SGHRS and CDR2 YFSETQ. The CDR3 length is 17 residues. V lost 4 bases, J lost 5 bases, and 15 bases stayed unmatched. The CDR3 loop reads CASSQDHTGTGKETQYF. The CDR3 coding sequence is TGCGCCAGCAGCCAAGATCATACCGGGACAGGGAAGGAGACCCAGTACTTC.

The rearrangement joins TRBV6-5 to TRBJ1-1, with D maybe TRBD1 (5 bases). The CDR3 consists of 13 residues. Germline V gene data show CDR1 as MNHEY and CDR2 as SVGAGI. With 2 bases removed from V and 6 bases from J, the gap between germline ends came to 10 bases. In DNA form, the CDR3 reads TGTGCCAGCAGTTACGGTGGGGGGTCTGAAGCTTTCTTT. It yields the protein CASSYGGGSEAFF.

In DNA form, the CDR3 reads TGTGCCAGTAGTAACGGCGGGAGGTTCGGGGAGCTGTTTTTT. As protein: CASSNGGRFGELFF. This chain uses TRBV19 with TRBJ2-2, with 8 bases lining up with TRBD2. With 4 bases clipped from V and 7 bases from J, the junction kept 5 bases outside the gene matches. Looked up from germline, CDR1 is LNHDA and CDR2 is SQIVND (reference sequence). This CDR3 region has 14 residues.